The sample holds a few counts of the clone carrying this T cell receptor beta chain. Antigen specificity is unknown. With V trimmed by 0 bases and J by 4 bases, 8 bases remained unmatched. The CDR3 sequence is 17 residues long. Germline lookup yields CDR1 MNHEY and CDR2 SVGAGI. The sample comes from a study of T-cell reconstitution after alpha-beta-depleted transplantation in children. Study-wide findings and caveats: T-cell counts and diversity at one year post-transplant came mainly from newly produced T cells.

Library preparation (for TCRbeta) was performed with unique molecular identifiers. MiXCR, run by TCRdb on the PCR reads, gives a single entry per CDR3 protein. The data show about 500,000 distinct CDR3 sequences, over 9.5% seen once. The chain combines TRBV6-5 with TRBJ2-2; 7 positions agree with TRBD2. The origin of this receptor is a female patient between 2 and 10 years old who had a stem cell transplant for aplastic anemia, so the T cells may come from the graft donor. The sequencing used PBMCs, mostly from graft donor cells, collected 180 days after TCRalphabeta/CD19-depleted stem cell transplant. CDR3 DNA: TGTGCCAGCAGTTACTCTGGGGCGGGAGTGGTCACCGGGGAGCTGTTTTTT. Translation gives CASSYSGAGVVTGELFF.